The TCR beta chain under discussion was sequenced for a study of cytomegalovirus exposure and HLA in healthy donors. The overall study: Findings of an earlier analysis included more than 90 million unique TCR beta sequences from 190 million or so T cells. About 82 million unique TCRs from HLA-typed donors were held in an early release of data. Findings of the study overall: Most TCR sequences showed up rarely, but some public TCRs showed up in many donors.

In its sample, this clone was seen a few times. Its antigen is not known. Use of 60 Vbeta and 13 Jbeta primers characterized the PCR. Assay used: immunoSEQ multiplex PCR; TCRdb lists only in-frame clones, some missing. The sample consists of under 150,000 clones, 82% of them appearing once. CDR1 and CDR2 from the germline V gene are MDHEN and SYDVKM. The CDR3 is 16 amino acids. V lost 5 bases to trimming and J lost 4 bases; unmatched junction nucleotides: 11. The sample comprised PBMCs. The TCR comes from a male donor in good health and CMV-seronegative. The rearrangement joins TRBV28 to TRBJ2-1; 7 bases are a match to TRBD2. The CDR3 protein is CASSALEAGRYNEQFF. The CDR3 bases are TGTGCCAGCAGTGCCCTGGAAGCGGGAAGATACAATGAGCAGTTCTTC. Full variable domain (missing parts from reference TRBV28 and TRBJ2-1): DVKVTQSSRYLVKRTGEKVFLECVQDMDHENMFWYRQDPGLGLRLIYFSYDVKMKEKGDIPEGYSVSREKKERFSLILESASTNQTSMYLCASSALEAGRYNEQFFGPGTRLTVL.